This T cell receptor beta chain was recorded in a study of regulatory T cells in long-lasting Graves disease. Background on the study: Antithyroid drug use was under 3 months in newly diagnosed Graves' patients.

Trimming removed 5 bases from V and 0 bases from J, with 13 bases in between. Germline V lookup: CDR1 SGHAT, CDR2 FQNNGV. CDR3 length equals 15 residues. This sample's time point: newly diagnosed GD, antithyroid drugs for less than 3 months. The TCR library was made from RNA extracted from PBMCs. Details on this clonotype: Its matching antigen is unknown.

Points from the study as a whole: The work looked only at peripheral blood and did not look at thyroid tissue. Public clonotype sharing was higher in persistent than newly diagnosed patients.

Sequencing libraries for TCR beta were prepared with iRepertoire HTBI primers and Arm-PCR of CDR3 regions. TCRdb ran MiXCR on the multiplex PCR reads and lists one entry per CDR3 protein. The sample holds 550,000 to 650,000 distinct CDR3 sequences, 15% to 20% seen once. These same records also appear under a second study, on T cells in Graves' hyperthyroidism and ophthalmopathy. That publication notes: Most thyroid clonotypes that were expanded above 0.001 also turned up in blood.

The V gene is TRBV11-2, the J gene TRBJ1-1; maybe TRBD1 (6 bases). This TCR was recovered from a man aged 18 to 30 with Graves disease. The sample here was peripheral blood mononuclear cells (PBMCs), taken at new diagnosis, from a patient treated with antithyroid drugs. This chain's CDR3 is CASSPRTAMNTEAFF. Here the CDR3 DNA reads TGTGCCAGCAGCCCCAGGACAGCCATGAACACTGAAGCTTTCTTT.